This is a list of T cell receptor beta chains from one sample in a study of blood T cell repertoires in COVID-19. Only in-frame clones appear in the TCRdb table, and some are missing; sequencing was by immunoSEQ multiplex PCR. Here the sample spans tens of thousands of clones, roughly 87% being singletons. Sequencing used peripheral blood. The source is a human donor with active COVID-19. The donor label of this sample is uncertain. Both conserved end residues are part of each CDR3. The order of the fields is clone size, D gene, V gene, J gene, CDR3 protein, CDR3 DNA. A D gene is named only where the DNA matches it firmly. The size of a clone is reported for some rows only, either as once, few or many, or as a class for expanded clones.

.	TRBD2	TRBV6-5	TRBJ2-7	CASSYAGGKQYF	TGTGCCAGCAGTTACGCGGGGGGAAAGCAGTACTTC
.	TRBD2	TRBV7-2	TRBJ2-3	CASSNSGGGPGLAGYF	TGTGCCAGCAGCAACTCCGGGGGGGGGCCGGGACTAGCTGGGTATTTT
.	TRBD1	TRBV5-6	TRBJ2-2	CASSLVISGGAYTGELFF	TGTGCCAGCAGCTTGGTTATTTCAGGGGGCGCCTACACCGGGGAGCTGTTTTTT
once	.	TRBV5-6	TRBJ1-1	CASSLQGRTEAFF	TGTGCCAGCAGCTTACAGGGTCGCACTGAAGCTTTCTTT
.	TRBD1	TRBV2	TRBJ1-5	CASTQETGIRQPQHF	TGTGCCAGCACCCAGGAGACAGGGATTCGGCAGCCCCAGCATTTT
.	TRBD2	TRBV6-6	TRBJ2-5	CASSHRGLAGAETQYF	TGTGCCAGCAGTCACAGGGGACTAGCGGGGGCGGAGACCCAGTACTTC
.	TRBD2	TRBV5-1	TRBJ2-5	CASSLGRGAVETQYF	TGCGCCAGCAGCTTGGGGCGGGGGGCAGTGGAGACCCAGTACTTC
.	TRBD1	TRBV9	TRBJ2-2	CASSTRDRGTGELFF	TGTGCCAGCAGCACCCGGGACAGGGGGACCGGGGAGCTGTTTTTT
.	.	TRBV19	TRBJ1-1	CASRSMAGNTEAFF	TGTGCCAGTAGATCTATGGCAGGGAATACTGAAGCTTTCTTT
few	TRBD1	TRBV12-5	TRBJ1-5	CASEKGQASNQPQHF	TGTGCTAGTGAAAAAGGACAGGCGAGCAATCAGCCCCAGCATTTT
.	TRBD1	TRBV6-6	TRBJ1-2	CASSLDRTNYGYTF	TGTGCCAGCAGTTTGGACAGGACTAACTATGGCTACACCTTC
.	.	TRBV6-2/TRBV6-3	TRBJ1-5	CASSFRSNQPQHF	TGTGCCAGCAGTTTTAGAAGCAATCAGCCCCAGCATTTT
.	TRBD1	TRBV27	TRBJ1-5	CASRSRDRAFQPQHF	TGTGCCAGCAGATCCCGGGACAGGGCCTTTCAGCCCCAGCATTTT
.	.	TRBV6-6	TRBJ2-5	CASSPRGTQYF	TGTGCCAGCAGTCCCAGGGGGACCCAGTACTTC
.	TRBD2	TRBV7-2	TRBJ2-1	CASSLLGLAGGKFF	TGTGCCAGCAGCTTATTAGGACTAGCGGGGGGAAAGTTCTTC
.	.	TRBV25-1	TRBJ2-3	CASSVGVTDTQYF	TGTGCCAGCAGTGTAGGGGTTACAGATACGCAGTATTTT
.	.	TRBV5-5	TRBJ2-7	CASSLRSAYEQYF	TGTGCCAGCAGCCTCAGGTCAGCCTACGAGCAGTACTTC
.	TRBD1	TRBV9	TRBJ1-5	CASSVGDRVGQPQHF	TGTGCCAGCAGCGTAGGGGACAGGGTAGGTCAGCCCCAGCATTTT
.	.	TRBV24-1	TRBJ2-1	CATQGGNYYNEQFF	TGTGCCACTCAGGGGGGTAACTACTACAATGAGCAGTTCTTC
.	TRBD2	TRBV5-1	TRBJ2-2	CASSILGGLAGSGELFF	TGCGCCAGCAGCATACTAGGCGGACTAGCGGGGTCCGGGGAGCTGTTTTTT
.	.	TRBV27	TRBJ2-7	CASSPQGDEQYF	TGTGCCAGCAGTCCACAGGGCGACGAGCAGTACTTC
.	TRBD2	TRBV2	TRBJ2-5	CASSESSGGALRETQYF	TGTGCCAGCAGTGAGTCTAGCGGGGGGGCCCTAAGAGAGACCCAGTACTTC
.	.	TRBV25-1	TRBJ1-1	CASSEAGRFGEAFF	TGTGCCAGCAGTGAGGCAGGGAGGTTCGGTGAAGCTTTCTTT
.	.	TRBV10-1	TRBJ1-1	CASKRTMGGTTEAFF	TGCGCCAGCAAACGAACAATGGGAGGAACGACTGAAGCTTTCTTT
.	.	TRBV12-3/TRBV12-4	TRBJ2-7	CASSPGQSYEQYF	TGTGCCAGCAGCCCTGGGCAGTCCTACGAGCAGTACTTC
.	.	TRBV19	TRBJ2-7	CASSMGGGRSYEQYF	TGTGCCAGTAGTATGGGCGGGGGCCGCTCCTACGAGCAGTACTTC
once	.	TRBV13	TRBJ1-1	CASSRLVGLGTEAFF	TGTGCCAGCAGCCGCTTAGTCGGTCTAGGCACTGAAGCTTTCTTT
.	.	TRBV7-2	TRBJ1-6	CASSFQIYSPLHF	TGTGCCAGCAGCTTCCAGATCTATTCACCCCTCCACTTT
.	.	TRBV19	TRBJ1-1	CASTQPGENTEAFF	TGTGCCAGTACCCAACCGGGGGAGAACACTGAAGCTTTCTTT
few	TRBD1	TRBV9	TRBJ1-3	CASSGYPSRGPGNTIYF	TGTGCCAGCAGCGGATACCCTTCCAGGGGGCCTGGAAACACCATATATTTT
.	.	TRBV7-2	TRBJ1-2	CASSLIMGAHGYTF	TGTGCCAGCAGCTTAATAATGGGGGCCCATGGCTACACCTTC
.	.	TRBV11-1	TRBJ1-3	CASSRQYSGNTIYF	TGTGCCAGCAGCCGACAGTACTCTGGAAACACCATATATTTT
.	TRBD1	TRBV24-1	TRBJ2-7	CATSGDRGPQHEQYF	TGTGCCACCAGCGGGGACAGGGGGCCCCAGCACGAGCAGTACTTC
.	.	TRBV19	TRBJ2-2	CASSISYPGELFF	TGTGCCAGTAGTATTTCCTACCCCGGGGAGCTGTTTTTT
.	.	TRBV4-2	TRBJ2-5	CASSPRAGTQETQYF	TGTGCCAGCAGCCCACGGGCGGGGACCCAAGAGACCCAGTACTTC
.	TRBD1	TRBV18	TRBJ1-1	CASSPTGDTEAFF	TGTGCCAGCTCACCGACAGGGGACACTGAAGCTTTCTTT
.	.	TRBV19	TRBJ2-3	CASTWGRRTDTQYF	TGTGCCTCAACCTGGGGGCGCCGCACAGATACGCAGTATTTT
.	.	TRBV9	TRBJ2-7	CASSAQAGVSYEQYF	TGTGCCAGCAGCGCCCAGGCAGGGGTAAGCTACGAGCAGTACTTC
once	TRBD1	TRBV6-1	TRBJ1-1	CASSEQGARTEAFF	TGTGCCAGCAGTGAACAGGGGGCGCGAACTGAAGCTTTCTTT